Below, one TCR beta chain is given with its context. Its cognate antigen is unknown. The CDR3 loop spans 14 amino acids. Germline V gene sequence: CDR1 SGHRS, CDR2 YFSETQ. Trimming pared 2 bases from V and 3 bases from J, leaving 11 bases between. The data are from a study of shared clonotypes between healthy human individuals. At the level of the study: Donors were a couple of women and three men aged 18 to 49. The plates for each donor numbered three CD4 naive, three CD4 memory, two CD8 naive and one CD8 memory.

Study-level results: Estimated richness was generally greater in naive than memory subsets.

Clones were sequenced by immunoSEQ multiplex PCR, and TCRdb holds only the in-frame ones, with some missing. The repertoire includes roughly 300,000 clones, more than 60% of them detected once, and over 9.5% sits in the top ten. The specimen sequenced was memory CD4+ T cells sorted from blood. Subset described: CD45RA-negative fraction. This chain joins TRBV5-1 and TRBJ2-5; a possible D gene is TRBD1 (6 bases). This TCR was recovered from a man younger than 45 in good health. In nucleotides, the CDR3 is TGCGCCAGCAGCTTTCCACAGGGCGAAGAGACCCAGTACTTC. It codes for CASSFPQGEETQYF. The variable domain in full, with the rest retrieved from reference TRBV5-1 and TRBJ2-5, is KAGVTQTPRYLIKTRGQQVTLSCSPISGHRSVSWYQQTPGQGLQFLFEYFSETQRNKGNFPGRFSGRQFSNSRSEMNVSTLELGDSALYLCASSFPQGEETQYFGPGTRLLVL.